This T cell receptor (beta chain) was sequenced in a study of blood T cell repertoires in COVID-19 (dated by TCRdb to the early 2020s). In terms of the full investigation: The collaborator samples originated in the United States, Italy and Spain and spanned the acute and convalescent phases of COVID-19. The prospective study material was composed of cDNA or gDNA derived from T cells, B-cell-depleted T cells, or PBMCs. Deeply sampled blood TCRbeta repertoires from subjects exposed to, actively infected with, or recovered from COVID-19 were included in the dataset. The repertoires were released in a freely available public database intended as a resource for research on the immune response to SARS-CoV-2. The samples were drawn from the first 160 participants of the ongoing ImmuneRACE study and from roughly 1,300 subjects provided by 6 global collaborators. A de-identified subject ID, COVID-19 status, age in years and sex were almost always included in the sample metadata. HLA class I and class II types, where available, came from metadata supplied by the sample provider rather than from assay-based typing. General findings and caveats noted by the study authors: The quantity of clinical and demographic metadata differed by source and by participant and was supplied without curation.

As to this clone: The specificity of this receptor is unknown. There are no base qualities to consult, and no much larger clone falls within one base.

For CDR1 and CDR2, the germline V gene (reference sequence) lists MNHNY and SVGAGI. V is pruned by 5 bases and J by 6 bases, leaving 9 bases of the junction without a gene match. CDR3 length: 16 amino acids, cysteine to phenylalanine. Just the 48-base CDR3 DNA is kept, in frame starting at base 1. TCRbeta CDR3 regions were amplified from genomic DNA by means of the immunoSEQ Assay, a bias-controlled multiplex PCR. On the authors' methods: The number of nucleated cells in each sample was estimated by amplification of reference gene primers within the assay. To quantify the absolute abundance of each unique TCRbeta CDR3 rearrangement, sequence reads were collapsed and filtered. For each sample, productive Simpson clonality was calculated as the square root of Simpson's diversity index over productive rearrangements. The immuneACCESS repertoire file appears here via TCRdb, limited to in-frame rearrangements. These files lack a portion of the clones; in checked studies, under half of the deficit traces to unresolved V genes, and the cause of the others is not known. V and J calls and clone size come straight from that table; D and trimming were deduced from the DNA. The sample table shows about 300,000 clones, and around nine tenths are seen once. The ten largest clones take up 1.5% to 2% of the sample.

At one collaborating source in Seattle, patients were enrolled during active infection and were followed longitudinally through the course of disease. Whole blood was collected in K2EDTA tubes by collaborating institutions according to the institutions' own protocols. For TCRbeta analysis, collaborators shipped samples as frozen whole blood, isolated PBMCs, or DNA extracted from either of those sample types. The sequence joins TRBV6-6 to TRBJ2-7; the junction holds 14 bases that match TRBD2. The specimen sequenced was peripheral blood. The sequence was collected from a woman aged 25 to 39 with COVID-19, enrolled during active disease. The nucleotide sequence is TGTGCCAGCAGTCAGACTAGCGGGGGGGCTTGGTCCGAGCAGTACTTC. Its translation reads: CASSQTSGGAWSEQYF.